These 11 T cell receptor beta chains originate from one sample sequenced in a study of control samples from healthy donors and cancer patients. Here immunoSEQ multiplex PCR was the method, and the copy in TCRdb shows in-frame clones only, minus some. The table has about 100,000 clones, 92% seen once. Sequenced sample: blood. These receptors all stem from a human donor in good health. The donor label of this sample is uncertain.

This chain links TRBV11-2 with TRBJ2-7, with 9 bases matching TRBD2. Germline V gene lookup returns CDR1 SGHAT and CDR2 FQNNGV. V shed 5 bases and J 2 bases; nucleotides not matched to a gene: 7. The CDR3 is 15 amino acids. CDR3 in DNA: TGTGCCAGCAGCGTTAGCGGGGGCAAGGCCTACGAGCAGTACTTC. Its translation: CASSVSGGKAYEQYF.

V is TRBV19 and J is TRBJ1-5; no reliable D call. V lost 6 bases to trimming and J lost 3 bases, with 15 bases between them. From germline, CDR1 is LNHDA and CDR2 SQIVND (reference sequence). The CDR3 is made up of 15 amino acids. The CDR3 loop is CASRETGKPNQPQHF. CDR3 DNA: TGTGCCAGTAGAGAGACGGGGAAACCCAATCAGCCCCAGCATTTT.

CDR3: CASSVEAATNYGYTF. The CDR3 coding sequence is TGTGCCAGTAGTGTGGAGGCGGCGACTAACTATGGCTACACCTTC. This rearrangement joins TRBV19 to TRBJ1-2, with unresolved D. Germline V CDR1 and CDR2: LNHDA, SQIVND (reference sequence). The CDR3 is made up of 15 amino acids. V lost 5 bases to trimming and J lost 0 bases, with 13 bases between them.

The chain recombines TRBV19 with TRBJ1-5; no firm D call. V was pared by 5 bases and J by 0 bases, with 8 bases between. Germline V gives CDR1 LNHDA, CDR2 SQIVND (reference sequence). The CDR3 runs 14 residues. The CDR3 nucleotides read TGTGCCAGTAGTCTTGACACTAGCAATCAGCCCCAGCATTTT. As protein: CASSLDTSNQPQHF.

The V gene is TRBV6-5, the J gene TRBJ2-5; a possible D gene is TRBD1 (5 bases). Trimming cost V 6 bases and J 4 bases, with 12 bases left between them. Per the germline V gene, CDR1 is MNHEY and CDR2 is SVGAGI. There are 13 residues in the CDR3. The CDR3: CASSFGRAETQYF. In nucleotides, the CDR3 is TGTGCCAGCAGCTTCGGCAGGGCAGAGACCCAGTACTTC.

CDR3 in DNA: TGTGCCAGCAGCGGACAGAACAACTATGGCTACACCTTC. It translates to CASSGQNNYGYTF. The chain joins TRBV2 to TRBJ1-2, with a tentative D call TRBD1 (6 bases). Germline V gene sequence: CDR1 SNHLY, CDR2 FYNNEI. Trimming cost V 6 bases and J 2 bases, with 10 bases left between them. The CDR3 contains 13 residues.

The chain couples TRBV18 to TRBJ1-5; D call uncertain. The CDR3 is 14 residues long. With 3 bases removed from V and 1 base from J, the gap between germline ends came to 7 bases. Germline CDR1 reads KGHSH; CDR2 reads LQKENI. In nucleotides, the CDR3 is TGTGCCAGCTCACCCGAGTTGAGCAATCAGCCCCAGCATTTT. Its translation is CASSPELSNQPQHF.

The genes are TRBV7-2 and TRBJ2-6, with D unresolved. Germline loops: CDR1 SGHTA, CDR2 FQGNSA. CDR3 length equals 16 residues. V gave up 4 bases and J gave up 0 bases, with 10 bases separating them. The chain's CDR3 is CASSSRPSSGANVLTF. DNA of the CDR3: TGTGCCAGCAGCTCGAGACCGAGCTCTGGGGCCAACGTCCTGACTTTC.

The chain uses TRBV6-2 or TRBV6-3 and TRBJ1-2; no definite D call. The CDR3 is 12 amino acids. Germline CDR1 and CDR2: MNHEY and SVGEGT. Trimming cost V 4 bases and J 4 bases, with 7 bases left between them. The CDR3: CASSSQTYGYTF. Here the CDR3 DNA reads TGTGCCAGCAGTTCACAGACCTATGGCTACACCTTC.

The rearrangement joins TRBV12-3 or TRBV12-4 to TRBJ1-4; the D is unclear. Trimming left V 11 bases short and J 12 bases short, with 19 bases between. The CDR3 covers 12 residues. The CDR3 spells CASGPGTWELFF. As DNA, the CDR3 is TGTGCCTCTGGACCGGGCACTTGGGAACTGTTTTTT.

CDR3 DNA: TGTGCCAGCAGTGAAGACGGGACAGGGTACAATGAGCAGTTCTTC. Residues: CASSEDGTGYNEQFF. The chain links TRBV6-1 to TRBJ2-1; 9 bases agree with TRBD1. Per the germline V gene, CDR1 is MNHNS and CDR2 is SASEGT. The CDR3 extends over 15 amino acids. Trimming removed 1 base from V and 4 bases from J; junction bases left unmatched: 2.